The 19 T cell receptor beta chains presented below share a single source sample, sequenced in a study of molecular identifiers for immune sequencing clone quantification. TCRdb reprocessed the PCR reads with MiXCR, giving one entry per CDR3 protein. The table records hundreds of thousands of distinct CDR3 sequences, 20% to 25% of them present only once. The sequencing input was naive CD8+ T cells from blood, with Jurkat cell RNA spiked in. Stated subset: FACS-sorted CD8+CD4-CCR7+CD45RA+ naive T cells. Receptors originate from a human donor in good health. Some libraries in this study had Jurkat cell RNA spiked in.

This clonotype was detected ten times or more. The chain recombines TRBV19 with TRBJ2-4, with D tentatively TRBD1 (6 bases). Trimming removed 4 bases at V and 11 bases at J, with 18 bases between. CDR3 length: 14 residues. CDR1 LNHDA and CDR2 SQIVND come from the germline V gene (reference sequence). For the CDR3, the DNA is TGTGCCAGTAGTACCCGGGACACCCCCGCTTTTCAGTACTTC. Residues: CASSTRDTPAFQYF. The full variable domain, its missing parts supplied by reference TRBV19 and TRBJ2-4, is DGGITQSPKYLFRKEGQNVTLSCEQNLNHDAMYWYRQDPGQGLRLIYYSQIVNDFQKGDIAEGYSVSREKKESFPLTVTSAQKNPTAFYLCASSTRDTPAFQYFGAGTRLSVL.

As for this clonotype: One base away lies a much larger clone, so this may be a sequencing read error. The J gene is TRBJ1-5, the V gene TRBV4-3, with 7 bases fitting TRBD1. The CDR3 totals 13 residues. Germline V gene data show CDR1 as LGHNA and CDR2 as YSLEER. Trimming cost V 7 bases and J 9 bases; bases outside gene matches: 9. CDR3 amino acids: CASKYRGRRPQHF. Written as DNA, the CDR3 is TGCGCCAGCAAGTACAGGGGTCGGCGGCCCCAGCATTTT.

This clonotype was observed many times. The chain carries TRBV5-6 and TRBJ2-3; D may be TRBD1 (5 bases). The germline CDR1 and CDR2 sequences are SGHDT and YYEEEE. CDR3 size: 14 residues. V was clipped by 0 bases and J by 2 bases, with 7 bases between them. The chain's CDR3 is CASSLDRLTDTQYF. CDR3 nucleotides: TGTGCCAGCAGCTTGGACAGGCTCACAGATACGCAGTATTTT.

As to this clonotype: This may come from a read error, since a much larger clone is one base off. This sequence joins TRBV4-3 and TRBJ2-6, with TRBD2 identical over 7 bases. With V trimmed by 0 bases and J by 8 bases, 19 bases remained unmatched. CDR1 is LGHNA, CDR2 YSLEER, per germline. This CDR3 region has 20 residues. The CDR3 sequence is CASSQDWGYMDSSGTNVLTF. The CDR3 coding sequence is TGCGCCAGCAGCCAAGATTGGGGGTATATGGACTCAAGCGGGACCAACGTCCTGACTTTC.

The V gene is TRBV27, the J gene TRBJ2-3, with 8 bases lining up with TRBD2. Germline CDR1 and CDR2: MNHEY and SMNVEV (reference sequence). Trimming took 8 bases from V and 0 from J; bases not matched to a gene: 4. The CDR3 runs 14 residues. The CDR3 bases are TGTGCCAGCGGAGCGGGGGTTAGCACAGATACGCAGTATTTT. Amino acid sequence: CASGAGVSTDTQYF.

The J gene is TRBJ2-2, the V gene TRBV7-9; no clear D gene. The length of the CDR3 is 13 residues. Germline V lookup: CDR1 SEHNR, CDR2 FQNEAQ (reference sequence). CDR3: CAPGSITTGGLFF. The CDR3 bases are TGTGCTCCGGGTTCTATCACAACCGGCGGCCTGTTTTTT.

Points on this clonotype: A junction end diverges from the germline sequence, so it may reflect a read error. This chain connects TRBV3-1 to TRBJ2-3; possible D gene TRBD1, 6 bases. CDR1 is LGHDT, CDR2 YNNKEL, per germline (reference sequence). The CDR3 totals 14 residues. The CDR3 spells CASSWGRYTDAQYF. The CDR3 nucleotides read TGTGCCAGCAGCTGGGGGCGCTACACAGATGCGCAGTATTTT.

Only a few counts were recorded for this clonotype. The chain couples TRBV28 to TRBJ2-7; no definite D call. The germline CDR1 and CDR2 sequences are MDHEN and SYDVKM. The CDR3 extends over 13 amino acids. V was shortened by 6 bases and J by 5 bases, with 14 bases between the two germline ends. CDR3 amino acids: CASSPPVSHEQYF. CDR3 DNA: TGTGCCAGCAGCCCGCCAGTGTCCCACGAGCAGTACTTC.

This clonotype was seen ten or more times. The chain links TRBV9 to TRBJ2-7, with TRBD1 matching over 7 bases. The V gene end was trimmed by 0 bases and the J gene end by 7 bases; junction bases not matched to a gene: 4. The CDR3 runs to 13 residues. Germline-derived CDR1 and CDR2 are SGDLS and YYNGEE. The chain's CDR3 is CASSVAGTAEQYF. DNA for the CDR3: TGTGCCAGCAGCGTAGCAGGGACAGCTGAGCAGTACTTC.

In its sample, this clonotype was seen many times. The V call is TRBV9, the J call TRBJ2-7; TRBD1 matches at 8 bases. Trimming took 0 bases from V and 2 from J; bases not matched to a gene: 7. The CDR3 contains 16 residues. CDR1 is SGDLS and CDR2 is YYNGEE in the germline V gene. The CDR3 bases are TGTGCCAGCAGCGTAGGAGGGGGGACAGGAGCCTACGAGCAGTACTTC. Translation gives CASSVGGGTGAYEQYF.

The V call is TRBV6-2 or TRBV6-3, the J call TRBJ2-3, with D possibly matching TRBD2 (5 bases). In germline, CDR1 is MNHEY, CDR2 SVGEGT. V was trimmed by 5 bases and J by 3 bases, leaving 12 bases between them. The CDR3 length is 14 residues. The CDR3 bases are TGTGCCAGCAGTGACTGGGAGAAGACAGATACGCAGTATTTT. Its protein is CASSDWEKTDTQYF.

The genes are TRBV7-9 and TRBJ1-4; 12 bases are shared with TRBD1. Unmatched junction bases numbered 6, after V lost 4 bases and J lost 0 bases. The CDR3 runs 18 residues. From germline, CDR1 is SEHNR and CDR2 FQNEAQ (reference sequence). The DNA of the CDR3 is TGTGCCAGCAGCTCCGGGACAGGGGGCGTTGCAACTAATGAAAAACTGTTTTTT. Its protein product is CASSSGTGGVATNEKLFF.

V usage is TRBV30 and J usage is TRBJ2-7; 7 bases are a match to TRBD2. Trimming cost V 5 bases and J 5 bases; bases outside gene matches: 12. Germline V gene data show CDR1 as GTSNPN and CDR2 as SVGIG (reference sequence). This CDR3 has 14 residues. CDR3 sequence (DNA): TGTGCCTGGGGTGGGTCGGGGGGTGCGAACGAGCAGTACTTC. This translates into CAWGGSGGANEQYF.

This clonotype was recorded at least ten times. V usage is TRBV5-6 and J usage is TRBJ2-7, with 8 bases matching TRBD1. Trimming at V came to 4 bases and at J to 2 bases, leaving 8 bases not matched to a gene. Germline CDR1 and CDR2: SGHDT and YYEEEE. This CDR3 is built from 15 residues. In DNA, the CDR3 is TGTGCCAGCAGCCTAGACAGGGGATTACCCTACGAGCAGTACTTC. Translated, it gives CASSLDRGLPYEQYF.

As concerns this clonotype: This may come from a read error, since a much larger clone is one base off. This chain links TRBV6-2 or TRBV6-3 with TRBJ1-6; D might be TRBD1 (6 bases). The CDR3 is 14 residues long. Germline lookup yields CDR1 MNHEY and CDR2 SVGEGT. The CDR3: CASRDRGARSPLYF. The CDR3 DNA reads as TGTGCCAGCAGAGATCGGGGGGCTAGGTCACCCCTCTACTTT.

This clonotype was counted many times. This chain connects TRBV2 to TRBJ1-5, with 12 bases identical to TRBD1. The CDR3 runs to 17 residues. Germline lookup yields CDR1 SNHLY and CDR2 FYNNEI. The ends lost 8 bases at V and 1 base at J; junction bases unmatched: 9. The chain's CDR3 is CASCSGQGASSNQPQHF. The CDR3 DNA is TGTGCCAGCTGTTCGGGACAGGGGGCTTCGAGCAATCAGCCCCAGCATTTT.

This clonotype was seen at least ten times. The V gene is TRBV5-6, the J gene TRBJ2-3; 7 positions agree with TRBD1. Germline assignment: CDR1 SGHDT and CDR2 YYEEEE. The CDR3 has 14 amino acids. V gave up 4 bases and J gave up 6 bases; unmatched junction bases: 8. CDR3 sequence (DNA): TGTGCCAGCAGCCACGACAGGGAAGCTGATACGCAGTATTTT. Encoded protein: CASSHDREADTQYF.

This clonotype was detected only a few times. This chain connects TRBV3-1 to TRBJ2-3; D gene uncertain. This CDR3 has 13 amino acids. Trimming took 3 bases from V and 2 from J, leaving 6 bases between them. Germline assignment: CDR1 LGHDT and CDR2 YNNKEL (reference sequence). In DNA, the CDR3 is TGTGCCAGCAGCCAGCCCTACACAGATACGCAGTATTTT. Its protein is CASSQPYTDTQYF.

This clonotype came up many times. The genes are TRBV19 and TRBJ2-7; TRBD1 agrees at 10 bases. After removal of 5 bases from V and 2 bases from J, the junction contained 6 bases not matched to a gene. The germline V gene has CDR1 LNHDA and CDR2 SQIVND (reference sequence). The CDR3 totals 15 residues. As DNA, the CDR3 is TGTGCCAGTAGTCCTGGACAGGGGGAAACCTACGAGCAGTACTTC. It encodes CASSPGQGETYEQYF.